This is a list of T cell receptor beta chains from one sample in a study of identical twins. A single record per CDR3 protein comes from TCRdb applying MiXCR to the 5' RACE reads. Here the sample spans roughly 540,000 distinct CDR3 sequences, under 25% being singletons. These data were also filed under a second study, of T cells expressing NK-cell markers.

Sequencing used CD4+ T cells sorted from blood. These receptor sequences come from a woman younger than 35 in good health. Both conserved end residues are part of each CDR3. Fields, in order: CDR3 protein, CDR3 DNA, D gene, clone size, J gene, V gene. A D gene is named only where the DNA matches it firmly. Where a row states a size, it is once, few, many or the class of an expanded clone; other rows omit it.

CASSLGYGETQYF	TGTGCCAGCAGCTTAGGGTACGGGGAGACCCAGTACTTC	.	few	TRBJ2-5	TRBV7-2
CAINPTSGGPGPFF	TGTGCCATCAATCCGACTAGCGGGGGGCCGGGCCCGTTCTTC	TRBD2	many	TRBJ2-1	TRBV10-3
CSARTDSQETQYF	TGCAGTGCTAGAACTGACAGCCAAGAGACCCAGTACTTC	.	.	TRBJ2-5	TRBV20-1
CASSRARVGTEAFF	TGTGCCAGCTCACGGGCACGAGTGGGAACTGAAGCTTTCTTT	.	.	TRBJ1-1	TRBV18
CASSYSYNLYEQYF	TGTGCCAGCAGTTACTCGTACAACCTCTACGAGCAGTACTTC	.	.	TRBJ2-7	TRBV6-5
CSARQISGPDTQYF	TGCAGTGCCCGCCAGATTAGCGGGCCAGATACGCAGTATTTT	TRBD2	few	TRBJ2-3	TRBV20-1
CASSFRRENYGYTF	TGTGCCAGCAGTTTCCGTCGGGAGAACTATGGCTACACCTTC	.	many	TRBJ1-2	TRBV12-3/TRBV12-4
CASSPQREGLLLTKNIQYF	TGTGCCAGCAGCCCCCAGCGGGAGGGCCTACTCCTAACCAAAAACATTCAGTACTTC	TRBD2	.	TRBJ2-4	TRBV3-1
CSARLAGSNTEAFF	TGCAGTGCTAGGTTGGCAGGATCGAACACTGAAGCTTTCTTT	.	many	TRBJ1-1	TRBV20-1
CSALGPRRVYF	TGCAGTGCACTGGGACCGCGCAGGGTGTACTTC	.	.	TRBJ2-7	TRBV20-1
CSARDMSSGANVLTF	TGCAGTGCTAGAGACATGAGCTCTGGGGCCAACGTCCTGACTTTC	.	.	TRBJ2-6	TRBV20-1
CSAPRASGGQGQYF	TGCAGTGCCCCCCGGGCTAGCGGGGGCCAGGGGCAGTACTTC	TRBD2	.	TRBJ2-7	TRBV20-1
CASGGARSSYNEQFF	TGTGCCAGCGGTGGCGCGCGGAGCTCCTACAATGAGCAGTTCTTC	.	few	TRBJ2-1	TRBV7-9
CSAGSSGLNSYEQYF	TGCAGTGCTGGGTCTAGCGGGCTAAACTCCTACGAGCAGTACTTC	TRBD2	few	TRBJ2-7	TRBV20-1
CASSQSATGVGNYNEQFF	TGCGCCAGCAGCCAAAGCGCGACAGGGGTAGGGAACTACAATGAGCAGTTCTTC	TRBD1	few	TRBJ2-1	TRBV4-1
CATSRGLGNTEAFF	TGTGCCACCAGCAGAGGGCTAGGGAACACTGAAGCTTTCTTT	.	.	TRBJ1-1	TRBV15
CASSAMGETQYF	TGTGCCAGCAGTGCCATGGGAGAGACCCAGTACTTC	.	.	TRBJ2-5	TRBV2
CASSFGGGTGELFF	TGTGCCAGCAGCTTTGGGGGCGGAACCGGGGAGCTGTTTTTT	.	.	TRBJ2-2	TRBV5-4
CASSPPGTDYGYTF	TGTGCCAGCAGCCCACCCGGGACGGACTATGGCTACACCTTC	.	.	TRBJ1-2	TRBV7-9
CASTEESNEQFF	TGTGCCAGCACGGAGGAGTCCAATGAGCAGTTCTTC	.	.	TRBJ2-1	TRBV2
CASSIVLGGAGELFF	TGTGCCAGCAGCATTGTCCTTGGAGGGGCCGGGGAGCTGTTTTTT	.	.	TRBJ2-2	TRBV7-9
CASSLAEGLYTDTQYF	TGTGCCAGCAGCTTAGCGGAAGGACTGTACACAGATACGCAGTATTTT	.	.	TRBJ2-3	TRBV7-9
CASSWRQPNTEAFF	TGTGCCAGCAGCTGGCGACAGCCGAACACTGAAGCTTTCTTT	.	few	TRBJ1-1	TRBV5-6
CASSLAGGRETQYF	TGTGCCAGCAGTTTAGCGGGGGGCCGGGAGACCCAGTACTTC	TRBD2	many	TRBJ2-5	TRBV5-1
CSATSQRTSEPQHF	TGCAGTGCTACGAGTCAGAGAACCTCTGAGCCCCAGCATTTT	.	few	TRBJ1-5	TRBV20-1
CASSVQTVGGELFF	TGCGCCAGCAGTGTACAGACCGTCGGCGGGGAGCTGTTTTTT	.	.	TRBJ2-2	TRBV5-1
CASRGGRWDYEQYF	TGTGCCAGCAGGGGGGGGCGGTGGGACTACGAGCAGTACTTC	.	few	TRBJ2-7	TRBV27
CASSFPSGLPTETQYF	TGCGCCAGCAGTTTCCCCTCGGGACTTCCGACAGAGACCCAGTACTTC	.	.	TRBJ2-5	TRBV5-1
CSARTVTGELFF	TGCAGTGCTAGAACCGTCACCGGGGAGCTGTTTTTT	.	few	TRBJ2-2	TRBV20-1
CASSPTSNEQFF	TGTGCCAGCAGTCCGACTAGCAATGAGCAGTTCTTC	.	.	TRBJ2-1	TRBV6-2/TRBV6-3
CASSLGSEQFF	TGCGCCAGCAGCCTCGGTAGTGAGCAGTTCTTC	.	.	TRBJ2-1	TRBV5-1
CASSQEAGLQGRWRNYGYTF	TGTGCCAGCAGCCAAGAGGCCGGTCTCCAGGGTCGGTGGAGGAACTATGGCTACACCTTC	.	few	TRBJ1-2	TRBV14
CAGQGTGELFF	TGTGCCGGACAGGGGACCGGGGAGCTGTTTTTT	TRBD1	few	TRBJ2-2	TRBV7-2
CASSLTHGELFF	TGTGCCAGCAGTTTAACACACGGGGAGCTGTTTTTT	.	few	TRBJ2-2	TRBV12-3/TRBV12-4
CASSVGTSGMYDEQFF	TGTGCCAGCAGCGTAGGGACTAGCGGAATGTACGATGAGCAGTTCTTC	TRBD2	.	TRBJ2-1	TRBV9
CSASRRGATDTQYF	TGCAGTGCTTCCCGAAGGGGGGCTACAGATACGCAGTATTTT	.	few	TRBJ2-3	TRBV20-1
CASSQEIASGFQGTQYF	TGCGCCAGCAGCCAAGAAATAGCTAGCGGGTTTCAGGGGACGCAGTATTTT	TRBD2	many	TRBJ2-3	TRBV4-3
CSAGEQEEQYF	TGCAGTGCCGGGGAACAGGAGGAGCAGTACTTC	.	few	TRBJ2-7	TRBV20-1
CASSQGGHEQFF	TGTGCCAGCAGCCAAGGAGGGCATGAGCAGTTCTTC	.	.	TRBJ2-1	TRBV3-1
CSVTGTSASTDTQYF	TGCAGCGTCACCGGGACTAGCGCCAGCACAGATACGCAGTATTTT	TRBD2	.	TRBJ2-3	TRBV29-1
CASSPQASNNEQFF	TGTGCCAGCTCACCACAGGCTAGCAACAATGAGCAGTTCTTC	.	.	TRBJ2-1	TRBV18
CASSGAVHQHQHF	TGTGCCAGCAGTGGAGCTGTTCATCAGCACCAGCATTTT	.	.	TRBJ1-5	TRBV27
CASSFGAWDRSSYNEQFF	TGTGCCAGCAGCTTTGGGGCGTGGGACCGGAGCTCCTACAATGAGCAGTTCTTC	.	.	TRBJ2-1	TRBV7-6
CASRNLAGVVDTQYF	TGTGCCAGCAGAAATTTAGCGGGAGTAGTGGATACGCAGTATTTT	TRBD2	.	TRBJ2-3	TRBV6-1
CASSVKQGPTYEQYF	TGCGCCAGCAGCGTGAAACAGGGGCCAACCTACGAGCAGTACTTC	TRBD1	.	TRBJ2-7	TRBV5-1
CSVKGHGEFKAFF	TGCAGCGTTAAGGGACACGGTGAATTTAAAGCTTTCTTT	.	few	TRBJ1-1	TRBV29-1
CASSLDRGTAFF	TGTGCCAGCAGCTTAGATAGGGGTACGGCGTTCTTC	.	.	TRBJ2-1	TRBV11-2